This TCR beta chain stems from a study of shared clonotypes between healthy human individuals. General observations from the study: All-four-donor shared clonotypes had higher generation probabilities than non-shared clonotypes did.

The data were produced by immunoSEQ multiplex PCR, yet TCRdb's version contains in-frame clones alone and is incomplete. The table shows approximately 2.1 million clones, with 93% occurring only once. In its sample, this clone was seen once. Its matching antigen is unknown. Nashville, Tennessee was home to all donors, who were Caucasian adults. This CDR3 spans 14 amino acids. CDR1 is SGHVS, CDR2 FQNEAQ, per germline. Unmatched junction bases numbered 6, after V lost 5 bases and J lost 4 bases. The receptor was derived from a man in his late teens or twenties in good health. Some clones in this sample may be carry-over from other donors' samples. The sequenced sample consisted of naive CD4+ T cells from PBMCs. Subset in this sample: CD45RA+ positively selected. The rearrangement uses TRBV7-8 and TRBJ2-5, with 8 nucleotides matching TRBD2. The CDR3 nucleotides are TGTGCCAGCAGCCTACTCGGGGGGGGAGAGACCCAGTACTTC. Amino acids: CASSLLGGGETQYF.